A single sample is the source of the 21 T cell receptor beta chains below, sequenced in a study of neurological immune-mediated disorders. TCRdb fed the 5' RACE reads into MiXCR, producing one record per CDR3 protein. The table has about 43,000 distinct CDR3 sequences, approximately 12% seen once. Sequencing used PBMCs. The receptors were gathered from a female donor in good health.

Ten or more counts support this clonotype. The gene calls are TRBV20-1 and TRBJ2-7; 7 bases map to TRBD2. The CDR3 is made up of 14 amino acids. With V trimmed by 6 bases and J by 6 bases, 14 bases remained unmatched. CDR1 and CDR2 from the germline V gene are DFQATT and SNEGSKA (reference sequence). CDR3 in amino acids: CSALDWEGRGEQYF. The CDR3 DNA is TGCAGTGCACTGGACTGGGAGGGGAGGGGCGAGCAGTACTTC.

This clonotype was counted ten times or more. This CDR3 is CASSPSALLSYEQYF. The DNA for the CDR3 is TGTGCCAGCAGTCCCTCTGCGTTACTCTCCTACGAGCAGTACTTC. This chain links TRBV12-3 or TRBV12-4 with TRBJ2-7, with D uncertain. Trimming cost V 5 bases and J 0 bases, with 14 bases left between them. The CDR3 is made up of 15 amino acids.

This clonotype came up once. This chain joins TRBV4-3 and TRBJ1-1; 7 bases line up with TRBD1. The V segment lost 1 base and the J segment 4 bases; nucleotides outside the gene matches: 3. The CDR3 covers 14 residues. Germline lookup yields CDR1 LGHNA and CDR2 YSLEER. The CDR3 DNA follows: TGCGCCAGCAGCCAAGTTAGGGGGCTCACTGAAGCTTTCTTT. As protein: CASSQVRGLTEAFF.

This clonotype was recorded many times. V and J are TRBV12-3 or TRBV12-4 and TRBJ1-4, with D hard to call. Trimming shortened V by 6 bases and J by 0 bases, and 14 bases separated the two germline ends. The CDR3 length is 16 residues. The CDR3 bases are TGTGCCAGCAGCCCGGCGGGAAGATCAACTAATGAAAAACTGTTTTTT. Its translation: CASSPAGRSTNEKLFF.

This clonotype is categorized as medium-sized. J is TRBJ2-5 and V is TRBV9; D is perhaps TRBD1 (6 bases). Germline V gene data show CDR1 as SGDLS and CDR2 as YYNGEE. V lost 4 bases and J 2 bases, leaving 18 bases between the germline ends. The CDR3 runs 16 residues. The CDR3 here is CASSSEDGTFQETQYF. The DNA of the CDR3 is TGTGCCAGCAGCTCAGAGGACGGGACATTTCAAGAGACCCAGTACTTC.

This clonotype was recorded at least ten times. The chain's CDR3 is CASSLDSGGRQPQHF. Written as DNA, the CDR3 is TGCGCCAGCAGCTTGGATTCAGGGGGCCGTCAGCCCCAGCATTTT. This rearrangement joins TRBV5-1 to TRBJ1-5, with 8 bases lining up with TRBD1. V shed 0 bases and J 6 bases; nucleotides not matched to a gene: 5. Germline CDR1 and CDR2: SGHRS and YFSETQ. The CDR3 has 15 residues.

This chain links TRBV20-1 with TRBJ2-7; 10 positions agree with TRBD1. The CDR3 has 14 residues. Germline-derived CDR1 and CDR2 are DFQATT and SNEGSKA (reference sequence). V was clipped by 6 bases and J by 4 bases; unmatched bases: 9. CDR3 region: CSADPGQGKYEQYF. CDR3 coding DNA: TGCAGTGCCGATCCGGGACAGGGGAAGTACGAGCAGTACTTC.

This clonotype appeared many times. The rearrangement uses TRBV6-1 and TRBJ1-2, with D possibly being TRBD1 (5 bases). Germline V gene lookup returns CDR1 MNHNS and CDR2 SASEGT. There are 15 residues in the CDR3. V was cut by 8 bases and J by 3 bases, with 19 bases left in between. The CDR3 coding sequence is TGTGCCAGCCGAAGACAGTCCGGGGGGGACTATGGCTACACCTTC. This sequence encodes CASRRQSGGDYGYTF.

This clonotype was recorded many times. Written as DNA, the CDR3 is TGTGCCATCAGAGGAGGCGGGGGCAACACTGAAGCTTTCTTT. Encoded protein: CAIRGGGGNTEAFF. This chain uses TRBV10-3 with TRBJ1-1; D is perhaps TRBD1 (6 bases). CDR3 length: 14 amino acids. Looked up from germline, CDR1 is ENHRY and CDR2 is SYGVKD. Trimming removed 6 bases from V and 2 bases from J, with 13 bases in between.

This clonotype was observed at least ten times. This chain joins TRBV5-1 and TRBJ2-3; the D gene could be TRBD1 or TRBD2 (6 bases each). Trimming cost V 1 base and J 0 bases, with 18 bases left between them. This CDR3 has 18 amino acids. Germline CDR1 and CDR2: SGHRS and YFSETQ. The CDR3 loop reads CASSLQGLARTSTDTQYF. The DNA of the CDR3 is TGCGCCAGCAGCTTGCAGGGGCTAGCGAGAACTAGCACAGATACGCAGTATTTT.

This clonotype has at least ten counts. This chain joins TRBV10-3 and TRBJ2-5, with 14 bases matching TRBD2. The length of the CDR3 is 16 residues. V was clipped by 5 bases and J by 2 bases; unmatched bases: 4. CDR1 and CDR2 from the germline V gene are ENHRY and SYGVKD. This chain's CDR3 is CAISRTSGGNQETQYF. DNA for the CDR3: TGTGCCATCAGTCGGACTAGCGGGGGGAATCAAGAGACCCAGTACTTC.

The sample holds many counts of this clonotype. This chain links TRBV12-3 or TRBV12-4 with TRBJ2-3; D is unclear. V lost 1 base and J lost 6, with 11 bases in between. The CDR3 runs to 14 residues. CDR3 protein: CASSLVGSFDTQYF. DNA of the CDR3: TGTGCCAGCAGTTTAGTGGGATCCTTCGATACGCAGTATTTT.

This clonotype was picked up many times. The J gene is TRBJ1-5, the V gene TRBV6-5; no reliable D call. The V and J ends lost 2 bases and 7 bases respectively, with 12 bases between them. The CDR3 totals 14 residues. CDR1 MNHEY and CDR2 SVGAGI come from the germline V gene. In DNA, the CDR3 is TGTGCCAGCAGTTACGACACGACGGGGCAGCCCCAGCATTTT. As protein: CASSYDTTGQPQHF.

This clonotype was picked up many times. The chain links TRBV28 to TRBJ2-7; TRBD1 matches at 8 bases. Looked up from germline, CDR1 is MDHEN and CDR2 is SYDVKM. The CDR3 has 15 residues. J gave up 7 bases and V 3 bases, and 11 bases lay outside the gene matches. The CDR3 loop reads CASSFPKTGVGEQYF. In DNA, the CDR3 is TGTGCCAGCAGTTTCCCAAAGACAGGGGTGGGTGAGCAGTACTTC.

This clonotype came up many times. This chain joins TRBV5-1 and TRBJ1-2; 9 nucleotides align to TRBD1. The V gene end was trimmed by 4 bases and the J gene end by 1 base; junction bases not matched to a gene: 2. Per germline, CDR1 SGHRS and CDR2 YFSETQ. This CDR3 comprises 14 residues. The CDR3 DNA is TGCGCCAGCAGCCAGGGACAGGGTAACTATGGCTACACCTTC. Translating it yields CASSQGQGNYGYTF.

This clonotype was detected many times. This chain connects TRBV10-3 to TRBJ1-1; 9 nucleotides align to TRBD1. The CDR3 loop spans 14 amino acids. The junction had 2 bases not matched to a gene; V was cut back by 3 bases and J by 3 bases. The germline CDR1 and CDR2 sequences are ENHRY and SYGVKD. The CDR3 DNA reads TGTGCCATCAGTGAACGGACAGGGGACACTGAAGCTTTCTTT. Translation: CAISERTGDTEAFF.

In this sample, this clonotype turned up many times. V usage is TRBV2 and J usage is TRBJ2-1; 7 positions agree with TRBD2. The CDR3 consists of 13 residues. The V segment lost 1 base and the J segment 8 bases; nucleotides outside the gene matches: 2. The germline CDR1 and CDR2 sequences are SNHLY and FYNNEI. CDR3 coding DNA: TGTGCCAGCAGTGAAGGGCTAGCGGATGAGCAGTTCTTC. It yields the protein CASSEGLADEQFF.

The chain has TRBV12-3 or TRBV12-4 and TRBJ2-7; D unresolved. Judging by the DNA end, TRBJ2-5 fits better; the J call may be wrong. The CDR3 contains 14 residues. CDR3 sequence (DNA): TGTGCCAGCAGTTTTGGCCCCGCCCAAGAGACCCAGTACTTC. It encodes CASSFGPAQETQYF.

Many counts were recorded for this clonotype. The chain joins TRBV29-1 to TRBJ1-1; the D gene is possibly TRBD1 (6 bases). Germline V gene lookup returns CDR1 SQVTM and CDR2 ANQGSEA. This CDR3 is built from 13 residues. V was cut by 5 bases and J by 8 bases, with 18 bases left in between. CDR3 residues: CSVQVISDSEAFF. Written as DNA, the CDR3 is TGCAGCGTTCAAGTCATTTCGGACAGCGAAGCTTTCTTT. The variable domain in full, completed from reference TRBV29-1 and TRBJ1-1, reads SAVISQKPSRDICQRGTSLTIQCQVDSQVTMMFWYRQQPGQSLTLIATANQGSEATYESGFVIDKFPISRPNLTFSTLTVSNMSPEDSSIYLCSVQVISDSEAFFGQGTRLTVV.

This clonotype was found many times. V usage is TRBV9 and J usage is TRBJ1-5, with D unclear. With 0 bases removed from V and 7 bases from J, the gap between germline ends came to 11 bases. From germline, CDR1 is SGDLS and CDR2 YYNGEE. CDR3 length: 14 amino acids. The CDR3 DNA reads TGTGCCAGCAGCGTAGGGTTGCAGAGCCAGCCCCAGCATTTT. Translating it yields CASSVGLQSQPQHF.

This clonotype came up many times. The chain links TRBV5-1 to TRBJ2-5, with 7 bases matching TRBD1. Trimming cost V 4 bases and J 2 bases; bases outside gene matches: 11. Germline lookup yields CDR1 SGHRS and CDR2 YFSETQ. CDR3 size: 16 residues. As DNA, the CDR3 is TGCGCCAGCAGCCCTATGTGGACAGGCACACAAGAGACCCAGTACTTC. It specifies CASSPMWTGTQETQYF.